The 27 T cell receptor beta chains listed next were all sequenced from one sample in a study of cytomegalovirus exposure and HLA in healthy donors. PCR involved 60 Vbeta and 13 Jbeta primers. Profiled with immunoSEQ multiplex PCR; TCRdb holds only in-frame clones, not every one. The sample includes roughly 99,000 clones, approximately 79% of them seen just once. The sample was PBMCs. These receptors came from a male donor in good health and CMV-seronegative.

In DNA, the CDR3 is TGTGCCAGCAGCGTAGCTGTTGGGCAGGGGTTCGACGAGCAGTACTTC. It translates to CASSVAVGQGFDEQYF. The J gene is TRBJ2-7, the V gene TRBV9; the D gene is possibly TRBD1 (6 bases). CDR3 length equals 16 residues. Trimming removed 0 bases at V and 5 bases at J, with 18 bases between. Per the germline V gene, CDR1 is SGDLS and CDR2 is YYNGEE.

This chain joins TRBV9 and TRBJ1-4; D uncertain. The CDR3 totals 15 residues. From germline, CDR1 is SGDLS and CDR2 YYNGEE. The V end was cut by 2 bases, the J end by 8 bases, with 16 bases between. CDR3 DNA: TGTGCCAGCAGCGTGAATCCGTTCCGCGGGGAAAAACTGTTTTTT. Translated, it gives CASSVNPFRGEKLFF.

The chain is built from TRBV5-4 and TRBJ1-2; TRBD1 aligns across 7 bases. Germline V gene lookup returns CDR1 SGHNT and CDR2 YYREEE (reference sequence). The junction had 5 bases not matched to a gene; V was cut back by 2 bases and J by 4 bases. The CDR3 loop spans 14 amino acids. The CDR3 nucleotides are TGTGCCAGCAGCTTAAGGGACAGTGGCTATGGCTACACCTTC. This codes for CASSLRDSGYGYTF.

This clone was seen repeatedly, ten times or more. This chain uses TRBV19 with TRBJ1-5, with 8 bases fitting TRBD1. Germline CDR1 LNHDA, CDR2 SQIVND (reference sequence). The CDR3 has 15 residues. Trimming took 7 bases from V and 5 from J; bases not matched to a gene: 10. The CDR3 loop is CASTPVPGQDQPQHF. Written as DNA, the CDR3 is TGTGCCAGTACCCCAGTCCCGGGACAGGATCAGCCCCAGCATTTT.

This clone was observed a few times. V and J are TRBV30 and TRBJ2-7, with D perhaps TRBD1 (5 bases). Trimming removed 5 bases from V and 1 base from J, with 9 bases in between. Germline loops: CDR1 GTSNPN, CDR2 SVGIG (reference sequence). The CDR3 is made up of 12 amino acids. The CDR3 DNA reads TGTGCCTGGGTACAGGATTCCTACGAGCAGTACTTC. It specifies CAWVQDSYEQYF.

CDR3 nucleotide sequence: TGTGCCAGTAGTGGAAGACAGGGGACGCGAGGCTACACCTTC. It encodes CASSGRQGTRGYTF. The chain is built from TRBV19 and TRBJ1-2, with 8 bases aligning to TRBD1. The CDR3 runs to 14 residues. V dropped 5 bases and J dropped 8; count of bases not matched to a gene: 10. The germline V gene has CDR1 LNHDA and CDR2 SQIVND (reference sequence).

This clone was found a few times. The chain employs TRBV7-9 and TRBJ1-4; D gene ambiguous. V was shortened by 7 bases and J by 0 bases, with 9 bases between the two germline ends. The germline CDR1 and CDR2 sequences are SEHNR and FQNEAQ (reference sequence). This CDR3 region has 14 residues. CDR3 protein: CASNPSATNEKLFF. The CDR3 bases are TGTGCCAGCAACCCTAGTGCAACTAATGAAAAACTGTTTTTT.

The chain employs TRBV7-8 and TRBJ2-7, with 10 bases identical to TRBD2. Per the germline V gene, CDR1 is SGHVS and CDR2 is FQNEAQ. This CDR3 region has 15 residues. Trimming cost V 1 base and J 3 bases; bases outside gene matches: 3. The chain's CDR3 is CASSLETSGLYEQYF. CDR3 nucleotides: TGTGCCAGCAGCTTAGAGACTAGCGGGCTCTACGAGCAGTACTTC.

J is TRBJ2-7 and V is TRBV28; 7 bases agree with TRBD1. The ends lost 6 bases at V and 7 bases at J; junction bases unmatched: 9. The germline V gene has CDR1 MDHEN and CDR2 SYDVKM. The CDR3 totals 13 residues. CDR3 protein: CASRITGVYEQYF. The CDR3, as DNA: TGTGCCAGCAGGATAACAGGGGTATATGAGCAGTACTTC. The variable domain in full, completed from reference TRBV28 and TRBJ2-7, reads DVKVTQSSRYLVKRTGEKVFLECVQDMDHENMFWYRQDPGLGLRLIYFSYDVKMKEKGDIPEGYSVSREKKERFSLILESASTNQTSMYLCASRITGVYEQYFGPGTRLTVT.

The chain recombines TRBV7-2 with TRBJ2-5, with TRBD1 as a possible D gene (6 bases). The CDR3 extends over 16 amino acids. Germline values: CDR1 SGHTA, CDR2 FQGNSA. V was shortened by 5 bases and J by 4 bases, with 20 bases between the two germline ends. CDR3 nucleotide sequence: TGTGCCAGCAGCCTACGTAGCGCGAGAGGGGGAGAGACCCAGTACTTC. Protein: CASSLRSARGGETQYF.

The V gene is TRBV27, the J gene TRBJ2-7; 10 bases are a match to TRBD2. Trimming cost V 6 bases and J 6 bases; bases outside gene matches: 26. Germline CDR1 reads MNHEY; CDR2 reads SMNVEV (reference sequence). CDR3 length: 20 residues. The CDR3 sequence is CASSRICLAGVDSALCEQYF. The DNA of the CDR3 is TGTGCCAGCAGCCGCATCTGTCTAGCGGGAGTTGACTCTGCGCTGTGCGAGCAGTACTTC.

The chain employs TRBV28 and TRBJ2-7; D is possibly TRBD2 (6 bases). The CDR3 length is 12 residues. Per germline, CDR1 MDHEN and CDR2 SYDVKM. Trimming removed 6 bases from V and 3 bases from J, with 9 bases in between. The CDR3 reads CASRPGGYEQYF. As DNA, the CDR3 is TGTGCCAGCAGGCCCGGGGGCTACGAGCAGTACTTC.

The V and J genes are TRBV27 and TRBJ2-7; a weak D match, TRBD2 (5 bases). The CDR3 extends over 14 amino acids. Germline V gene data show CDR1 as MNHEY and CDR2 as SMNVEV (reference sequence). V lost 3 bases and J lost 0, with 9 bases in between. The CDR3: CASSLSGSSYEQYF. CDR3 sequence (DNA): TGTGCCAGCAGTTTGTCGGGGAGCTCCTACGAGCAGTACTTC.

This chain joins TRBV5-1 and TRBJ2-1; TRBD2 agrees at 9 bases. Germline V CDR1 and CDR2: SGHRS, YFSETQ. V was clipped by 7 bases and J by 8 bases; unmatched bases: 13. CDR3 length: 15 amino acids. CDR3: CASASGTLPRDEQFF. The CDR3 DNA is TGCGCCAGCGCTAGCGGGACGCTCCCTCGGGATGAGCAGTTCTTC. Using reference TRBV5-1 and TRBJ2-1 for the parts outside the CDR3, the full variable domain is KAGVTQTPRYLIKTRGQQVTLSCSPISGHRSVSWYQQTPGQGLQFLFEYFSETQRNKGNFPGRFSGRQFSNSRSEMNVSTLELGDSALYLCASASGTLPRDEQFFGPGTRLTVL.

This chain joins TRBV6-6 and TRBJ1-5; the match to TRBD1 covers 8 bases. CDR1 is MNHNY, CDR2 SVGAGI, per germline (reference sequence). With V trimmed by 6 bases and J by 4 bases, 2 bases remained unmatched. The CDR3 extends over 13 amino acids. The CDR3 sequence: CASRQGENQPQHF. CDR3 in DNA: TGTGCCAGCAGACAGGGGGAAAATCAGCCCCAGCATTTT.

The J gene is TRBJ1-5, the V gene TRBV5-6, with D maybe TRBD1 (5 bases). CDR3 length: 13 amino acids. Germline assignment: CDR1 SGHDT and CDR2 YYEEEE. Between the trimmed V and J ends, which lost 4 bases and 7 bases, there was a span of 12 bases. In DNA form, the CDR3 reads TGTGCCAGCAGCCCGCAGGGAGGACAGCCCCAGCATTTT. As protein: CASSPQGGQPQHF. Drawing the rest from reference TRBV5-6 and TRBJ1-5, the complete variable domain is DAGVTQSPTHLIKTRGQQVTLRCSPKSGHDTVSWYQQALGQGPQFIFQYYEEEERQRGNFPDRFSGHQFPNYSSELNVNALLLGDSALYLCASSPQGGQPQHFGDGTRLSIL.

The V and J genes are TRBV10-3 and TRBJ2-7; 8 bases fit TRBD2. This CDR3 region has 15 residues. V shed 4 bases and J 0 bases; nucleotides not matched to a gene: 5. Germline loops: CDR1 ENHRY, CDR2 SYGVKD. This chain's CDR3 is CAISAGGRSSYEQYF. The CDR3 DNA reads as TGTGCCATCAGTGCGGGCGGGAGGAGCTCCTACGAGCAGTACTTC.

This sequence joins TRBV5-1 and TRBJ1-2; TRBD1 matches 7 bases. J gave up 2 bases and V 4 bases, and 8 bases lay outside the gene matches. Germline assignment: CDR1 SGHRS and CDR2 YFSETQ. This CDR3 comprises 15 residues. In DNA, the CDR3 is TGCGCCAGCAGCCACCGACAGGGACCAAACTATGGCTACACCTTC. Its protein is CASSHRQGPNYGYTF.

The chain couples TRBV27 to TRBJ2-2, with D unresolved. This CDR3 contains 14 residues. V gave up 0 bases and J gave up 3 bases, with 5 bases separating them. The germline CDR1 and CDR2 sequences are MNHEY and SMNVEV (reference sequence). The CDR3 here is CASSLSSYTGELFF. The CDR3 region has the DNA TGTGCCAGCAGTTTATCGAGTTACACCGGGGAGCTGTTTTTT.

This chain's CDR3 is CASSFGEGGDTQYF. The CDR3 region has the DNA TGTGCCAGCAGCTTCGGAGAGGGAGGGGATACGCAGTATTTT. J is TRBJ2-3 and V is TRBV7-2; 7 nucleotides agree with TRBD2. The germline gives CDR1 SGHTA, CDR2 FQGNSA. The V segment lost 3 bases and the J segment 6 bases; nucleotides outside the gene matches: 6. This CDR3 spans 14 amino acids.

The V gene is TRBV4-3, the J gene TRBJ1-2; a weak D match, TRBD1 (6 bases). CDR3 length equals 15 residues. Germline CDR1 and CDR2: LGHNA and YSLEER. V lost 9 bases and J lost 8, with 25 bases in between. The CDR3 DNA reads TGCGCCAGTACGACAACAAAAGCATGGGGGGGCGGCTACACCTTC. It yields the protein CASTTTKAWGGGYTF.

This chain links TRBV9 with TRBJ1-1; 9 bases map to TRBD1. Germline assignment: CDR1 SGDLS and CDR2 YYNGEE. The V and J ends lost 3 bases and 5 bases, in that order; junction bases with no gene match: 11. CDR3 size: 16 residues. This CDR3 reads CASSAHRDRELTEAFF. CDR3 in DNA: TGTGCCAGCAGCGCCCACCGGGACAGGGAGTTAACTGAAGCTTTCTTT.

This clone was found once. The rearrangement uses TRBV5-1 and TRBJ2-2; 9 bases align to TRBD1. After removal of 0 bases from V and 4 bases from J, the junction contained 4 bases not matched to a gene. Germline assignment: CDR1 SGHRS and CDR2 YFSETQ. The CDR3 spans 16 residues. CDR3 nucleotides: TGCGCCAGCAGCTTGGTACAGGGGGCAGTCACCGGGGAGCTGTTTTTT. Translated, it gives CASSLVQGAVTGELFF.

In regard to this clone: The identical CDR3 is also encoded by other nucleotide sequences in the sample. The chain uses TRBV19 and TRBJ2-3; tentatively, D is TRBD2 (7 bases). The CDR3 sequence is 14 residues long. V lost 3 bases and J lost 3, with 10 bases in between. The germline V gene encodes CDR1 LNHDA and CDR2 SQIVND (reference sequence). The CDR3 DNA is TGTGCCAGTAGTATCGGGGGGCCGACAGATACGCAGTATTTT. As protein: CASSIGGPTDTQYF.

This rearrangement joins TRBV20-1 to TRBJ1-1; D is undetermined. The CDR3 runs to 11 residues. V was trimmed by 5 bases and J by 1 base, leaving 5 bases between them. Per the germline V gene, CDR1 is DFQATT and CDR2 is SNEGSKA (reference sequence). The CDR3 loop reads CSARRNTEAFF. DNA of the CDR3: TGCAGTGCTCGCAGGAACACTGAAGCTTTCTTT.

This clone has just one count. V and J are TRBV6-6 and TRBJ2-5, with unresolved D. Germline values: CDR1 MNHNY, CDR2 SVGAGI (reference sequence). Trimming cost V 5 bases and J 7 bases, with 8 bases left between them. This CDR3 comprises 11 residues. The chain's CDR3 is CASSAPRTQYF. CDR3 sequence (DNA): TGTGCCAGCAGTGCCCCCAGGACCCAGTACTTC.

The chain carries TRBV5-4 and TRBJ2-3; 10 bases agree with TRBD1. Germline V lookup: CDR1 SGHNT, CDR2 YYREEE (reference sequence). With 4 bases clipped from V and 10 bases from J, the junction kept 12 bases outside the gene matches. The CDR3 has 15 residues. The CDR3 DNA reads as TGTGCCAGCAGCATCCCTAGACAGGGGGCTTTTTCGCAGTATTTT. Translation: CASSIPRQGAFSQYF.